This T cell receptor beta chain stems from a study of T cell responses to AZD1222 COVID-19 vaccine. This clone came up once. J lost 4 bases, V lost 3 bases, and 6 bases had no gene match. CDR1 is SGDLS and CDR2 is YYNGEE in the germline V gene. This CDR3 is built from 14 residues. Generated by immunoSEQ multiplex PCR, the TCRdb table keeps only in-frame clones and is missing some. The top ten hold around 2.9% of the sample, which has approximately 82,000 clones, roughly nine tenths seen once. This specimen consisted of peripheral blood, obtained 28 days after the second AZD1222 dose. The chain is built from TRBV9 and TRBJ1-2; 7 nucleotides agree with TRBD1. The origin of this receptor is an adult who received the AZD1222 COVID-19 vaccine. The CDR3 bases are TGTGCCAGCAGCGCGAAACCAGGGGGCTATGGCTACACCTTC. It is translated as CASSAKPGGYGYTF.